This TCR beta chain comes out of a study of long-term antiretroviral therapy in people with HIV. The assay, immunoSEQ v3.0, was run at survey level. Produced via immunoSEQ multiplex PCR; TCRdb's table is partial and in-frame only. The sample yields about 23,000 clones, roughly 80% seen once. The CDR3 extends over 15 amino acids. Germline-derived CDR1 and CDR2 are SGHRS and YFSETQ. Trimming removed 7 bases at V and 3 bases at J, with 17 bases between. The clonotype originates from a man aged 50-60 years with HIV. The chain is built from TRBV5-1 and TRBJ2-1, with D unclear. The sample was unsorted PBMCs, taken 0.3 years after starting antiretroviral therapy. The CDR3 DNA reads TGCGCCAGCTTGTCGACTCCAGGTGTCTACAATGAGCAGTTCTTC. It encodes CASLSTPGVYNEQFF.